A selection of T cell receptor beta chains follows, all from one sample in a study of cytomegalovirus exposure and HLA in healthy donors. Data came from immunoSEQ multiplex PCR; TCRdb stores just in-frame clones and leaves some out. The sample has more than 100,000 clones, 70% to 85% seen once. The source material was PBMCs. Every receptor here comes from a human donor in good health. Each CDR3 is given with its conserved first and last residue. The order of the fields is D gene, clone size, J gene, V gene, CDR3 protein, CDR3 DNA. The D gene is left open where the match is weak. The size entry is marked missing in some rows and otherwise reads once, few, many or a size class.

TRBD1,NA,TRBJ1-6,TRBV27,CASSLRDRSPPDNSPLHF,TGTGCCAGCAGTTTAAGGGACAGGAGTCCTCCTGATAATTCACCCCTCCACTTT
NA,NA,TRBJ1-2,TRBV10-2,CASSQGNYGYTF,TGCGCCAGTTCCCAGGGTAACTATGGCTACACCTTC
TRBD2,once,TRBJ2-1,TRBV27,CASSPPTLTGGVNEQFF,TGTGCCAGCAGTCCACCCACGCTAACGGGAGGAGTGAATGAGCAGTTCTTC
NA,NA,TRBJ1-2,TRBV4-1,CASSQGAGKNYGYTF,TGCGCCAGCAGCCAAGGTGCAGGAAAGAACTATGGCTACACCTTC
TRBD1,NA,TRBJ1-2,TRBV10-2,CASSEEGARGYTF,TGCGCCAGCAGTGAGGAGGGGGCACGGGGCTACACCTTC
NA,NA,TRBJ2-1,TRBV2,CASSGADRYNEQFF,TGTGCCAGCAGCGGAGCCGACAGGTACAATGAGCAGTTCTTC
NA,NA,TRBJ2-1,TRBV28,CASSLSGGGDEQFF,TGTGCCAGCAGTTTATCGGGCGGAGGGGATGAGCAGTTCTTC
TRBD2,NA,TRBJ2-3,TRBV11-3,CASSGTALAGTDTQYF,TGTGCCAGCAGCGGAACAGCCCTAGCGGGAACAGATACGCAGTATTTT
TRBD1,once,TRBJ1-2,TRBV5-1,CASSLGDRGFGYTF,TGCGCCAGCAGCTTGGGCGACAGGGGGTTCGGCTACACCTTC
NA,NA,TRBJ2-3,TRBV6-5,CASSGAGAQRDTQYF,TGTGCCAGCAGTGGTGCGGGGGCCCAAAGAGATACGCAGTATTTT
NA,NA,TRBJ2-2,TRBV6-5,CASSYDGSGGELFF,TGTGCCAGCAGTTACGACGGGAGTGGCGGGGAGCTGTTTTTT
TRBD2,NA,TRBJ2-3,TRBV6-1,CASSAGLAGGLGDTQYF,TGTGCCAGCAGTGCGGGACTAGCGGGAGGGCTGGGAGATACGCAGTATTTT
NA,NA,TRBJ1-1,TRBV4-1,CASSQPTVANGNTEAFF,TGCGCCAGCAGCCAACCGACGGTAGCAAATGGAAACACTGAAGCTTTCTTT
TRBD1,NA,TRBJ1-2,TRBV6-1,CASSEQRQGARGYTF,TGTGCCAGCAGTGAACAGCGCCAGGGGGCGCGGGGCTACACCTTC
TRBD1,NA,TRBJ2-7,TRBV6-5,CASRSQGTYEQYF,TGTGCCAGCAGATCACAGGGGACCTACGAGCAGTACTTC
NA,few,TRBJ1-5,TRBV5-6,CASSQGLQGQPQHF,TGTGCCAGCAGCCAGGGACTCCAGGGACAGCCCCAGCATTTT
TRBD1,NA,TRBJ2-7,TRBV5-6,CASSWTGPLTYEQYF,TGTGCCAGCAGTTGGACAGGGCCCCTTACCTACGAGCAGTACTTC
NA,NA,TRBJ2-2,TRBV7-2,CASSLRTVNTGELFF,TGTGCCAGCAGCTTACGTACGGTGAACACCGGGGAGCTGTTTTTT
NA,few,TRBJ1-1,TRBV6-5,CASSYSGGTEAFF,TGTGCCAGCAGTTACTCCGGGGGCACTGAAGCTTTCTTT
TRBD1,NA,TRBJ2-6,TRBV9,CASSHRTGMTPLGANVLTF,TGTGCCAGCAGTCACAGGACAGGTATGACCCCTCTGGGGGCCAACGTCCTGACTTTC
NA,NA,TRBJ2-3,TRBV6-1,CASRGVGGGDTQYF,TGTGCCAGCAGGGGAGTGGGCGGAGGAGATACGCAGTATTTT
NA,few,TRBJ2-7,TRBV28,CASSLGTPSYEQYF,TGTGCCAGCAGTTTAGGGACACCCTCCTACGAGCAGTACTTC
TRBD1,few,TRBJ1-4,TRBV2,CASTSGTGNEKLFF,TGTGCCAGCACTTCCGGGACAGGAAATGAAAAACTGTTTTTT